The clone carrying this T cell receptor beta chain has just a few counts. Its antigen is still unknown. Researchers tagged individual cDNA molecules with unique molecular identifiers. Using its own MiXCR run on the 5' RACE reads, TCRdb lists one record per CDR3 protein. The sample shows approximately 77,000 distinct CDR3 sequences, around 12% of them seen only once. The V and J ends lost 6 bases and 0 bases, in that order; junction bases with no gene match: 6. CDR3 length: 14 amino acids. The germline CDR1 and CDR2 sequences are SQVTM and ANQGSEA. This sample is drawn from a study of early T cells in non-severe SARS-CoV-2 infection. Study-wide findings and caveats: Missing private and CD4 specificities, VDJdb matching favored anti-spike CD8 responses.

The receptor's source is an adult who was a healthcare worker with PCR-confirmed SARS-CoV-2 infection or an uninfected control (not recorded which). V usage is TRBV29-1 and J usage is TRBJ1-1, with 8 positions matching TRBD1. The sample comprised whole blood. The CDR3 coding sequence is TGCAGCGTAGATAACAGGGGGATGAACACTGAAGCTTTCTTT. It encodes CSVDNRGMNTEAFF.